These 4 T cell receptor beta chains share one sample of origin, sequenced in a study of untreated major depressive disorder. Their antigens are not known. Sequenced by immunoSEQ multiplex PCR; TCRdb stores in-frame clones only, minus some. Here the sample spans roughly 13,000 clones, 90% to 95% being singletons. General observations from the study: Depressed patients' CD4+ T cells carried increased TRBV05-01 (Vbeta 5.1) usage versus control CD4+ T cells.

The sequenced material came from CD4+ T cells from PBMCs. The receptors stem from a woman aged 25 to 39 with major depressive disorder.

V gene TRBV4-2 combines with J gene TRBJ1-2; D possibly corresponds to TRBD1 (5 bases). Trimming left V 0 bases short and J 5 bases short, with 16 bases between. Germline CDR1 is LGHNA and CDR2 is YNFKEQ. This CDR3 spans 16 amino acids. CDR3 protein: CASSQDLSPREYGYTF. The CDR3, as DNA: TGTGCCAGCAGCCAAGATCTGAGTCCCAGGGAATATGGCTACACCTTC.

V and J are TRBV30 and TRBJ2-2; D might be TRBD1 (6 bases). With 0 bases removed from V and 6 bases from J, the gap between germline ends came to 11 bases. The CDR3 extends over 14 amino acids. Germline values: CDR1 GTSNPN, CDR2 SVGIG (reference sequence). This chain's CDR3 is CAWSVGHWAGELFF. In DNA, the CDR3 is TGTGCCTGGAGTGTGGGACATTGGGCCGGGGAGCTGTTTTTT.

V usage is TRBV4-1 and J usage is TRBJ2-6; no firm D call. The CDR3 is 16 amino acids. CDR1 and CDR2 (germline): MGHRA, YSYEKL. V lost 0 bases, J lost 0 bases, and 6 bases lay in between. CDR3 sequence reads: CASSQDLVSGANVLTF. In DNA, the CDR3 is TGCGCCAGCAGCCAAGATCTTGTCTCTGGGGCCAACGTCCTGACTTTC.

Worth noting for this clone: Relative to the germline gene, one junction end is altered; a read error may explain this. V is TRBV6-1 and J is TRBJ2-7, with D maybe TRBD1 (6 bases). This CDR3 has 11 residues. Germline V gives CDR1 MNHNS, CDR2 SASEGT. The CDR3 sequence is CASSEAGGQSF. In DNA form, the CDR3 reads TGTGCCAGCAGTGAAGCAGGGGGACAAAGCTTC.